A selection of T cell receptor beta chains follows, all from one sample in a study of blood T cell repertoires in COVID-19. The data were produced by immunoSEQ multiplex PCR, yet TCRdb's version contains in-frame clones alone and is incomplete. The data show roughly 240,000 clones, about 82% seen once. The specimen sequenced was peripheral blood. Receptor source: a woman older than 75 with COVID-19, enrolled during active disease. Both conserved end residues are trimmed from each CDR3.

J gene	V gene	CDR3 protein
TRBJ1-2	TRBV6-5	ASSSSGGARYGYT
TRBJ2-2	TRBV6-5	ASSSQGRGELF
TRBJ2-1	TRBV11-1	ASSFGQGPYNEQF
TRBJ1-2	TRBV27	ASSLSTGRLGYT
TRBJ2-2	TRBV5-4	ASRADRGLSGELF
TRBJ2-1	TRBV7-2	ASSLGRDNEQF
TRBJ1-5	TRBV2	ASNVQYDQPQH
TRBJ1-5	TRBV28	ASSRTDRSNQPQH
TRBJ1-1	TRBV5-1	ASSARQGAPYTEAF
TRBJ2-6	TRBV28	ASSPSQGAGANVLT
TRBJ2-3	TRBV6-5	ASRLSPGLADTQY
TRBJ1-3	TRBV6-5	ASRRDSLFGNTIY
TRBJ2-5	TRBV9	ASSRPTQGRETQY
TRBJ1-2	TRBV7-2	ASSLSARVTGYT
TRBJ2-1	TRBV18	ASSPPAGTRSYNEQF
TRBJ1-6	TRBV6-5	ASRTTGNNSPLH
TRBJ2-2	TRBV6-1	ASSHGTANTGELF
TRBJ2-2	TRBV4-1	ASSQRLSGGASGELF
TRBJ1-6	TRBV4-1	ASSQGDRDNSPLH
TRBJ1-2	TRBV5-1	ASRLSAGWSEGYT
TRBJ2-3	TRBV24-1	ATSDGALAGGLDTQY
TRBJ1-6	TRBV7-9	ASSFGGTGNSPLH
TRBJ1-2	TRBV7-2	ASSPTDRTNYGYT
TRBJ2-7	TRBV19	ASSIGGQGTWEQY
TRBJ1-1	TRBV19	ASSIGTGNTEAF
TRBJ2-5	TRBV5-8	ASSSPLAGGLETQY
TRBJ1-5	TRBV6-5	ASRRSRTQPQH
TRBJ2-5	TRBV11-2	ASSFAGAQETQY
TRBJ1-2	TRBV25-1	ASSETGRNYGYT
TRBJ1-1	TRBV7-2	ASSLFSRNSAF